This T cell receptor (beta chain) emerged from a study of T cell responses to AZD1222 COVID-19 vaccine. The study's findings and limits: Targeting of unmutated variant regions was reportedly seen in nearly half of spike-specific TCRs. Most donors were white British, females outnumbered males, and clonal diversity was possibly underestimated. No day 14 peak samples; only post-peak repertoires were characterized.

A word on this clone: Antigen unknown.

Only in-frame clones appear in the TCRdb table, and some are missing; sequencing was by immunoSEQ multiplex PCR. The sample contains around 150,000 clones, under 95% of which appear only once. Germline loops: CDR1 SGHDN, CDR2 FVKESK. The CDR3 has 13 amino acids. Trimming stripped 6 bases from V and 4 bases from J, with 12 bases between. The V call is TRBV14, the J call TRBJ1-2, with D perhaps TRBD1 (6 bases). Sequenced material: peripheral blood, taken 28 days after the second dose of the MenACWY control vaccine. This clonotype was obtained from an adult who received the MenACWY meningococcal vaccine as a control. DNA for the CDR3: TGTGCCAGCAGTGCCCGGACAGTCTATGGCTACACCTTC. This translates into CASSARTVYGYTF.